The 15 T cell receptor beta chains below come from one sample, sequenced in a study of Tregs in tolerant kidney transplant recipients. TCRdb's copy holds only in-frame clones and misses some; the assay was immunoSEQ multiplex PCR. Of some 64,000 clones in the sample, more than 95% were seen once. The material was Tregs from blood, obtained before the transplant. These receptors were taken from a human donor who received a combined kidney and bone marrow transplant.

The chain uses TRBV27 and TRBJ2-3; D is perhaps TRBD2 (5 bases). Germline V CDR1 and CDR2: MNHEY, SMNVEV (reference sequence). The CDR3 extends over 14 amino acids. Between the trimmed V and J ends, which lost 5 bases and 6 bases, there was a span of 15 bases. The CDR3 sequence: CASSQRAGKDTQYF. Here the CDR3 DNA reads TGTGCCAGCAGTCAACGGGCCGGGAAGGATACGCAGTATTTT.

This clone appeared once. CDR3 sequence: CASSSGLANEQFF. CDR3 sequence (DNA): TGCGCCAGCAGCTCAGGACTAGCCAATGAGCAGTTCTTC. The chain links TRBV5-1 to TRBJ2-1, with TRBD2 matching 8 bases. CDR1 is SGHRS, CDR2 YFSETQ, per germline. Germline trimming cut 3 bases from V and 6 bases from J; bases unmatched to any gene: 2. The CDR3 is made up of 13 amino acids.

The gene calls are TRBV7-6 and TRBJ2-1; D may be TRBD2 (5 bases). CDR3 length: 14 amino acids. Germline V CDR1 and CDR2: SGHVS, FNYEAQ. V dropped 2 bases and J dropped 7 bases, with 12 bases sitting between them. DNA of the CDR3: TGTGCCAGCAGCTTACTAGCTATTGGGAATGAGCAGTTCTTC. This sequence encodes CASSLLAIGNEQFF.

The J gene is TRBJ1-2, the V gene TRBV27, with 8 bases aligning to TRBD1. This CDR3 has 13 amino acids. After removal of 6 bases from V and 8 bases from J, the junction contained 8 bases not matched to a gene. Germline V lookup: CDR1 MNHEY, CDR2 SMNVEV (reference sequence). The CDR3 coding sequence is TGTGCCAGCAGCCGACAGGGGATGAAGGGCTACACCTTC. Translating it yields CASSRQGMKGYTF.

The V and J genes are TRBV6-5 and TRBJ2-3; 10 bases match TRBD1. The germline V gene has CDR1 MNHEY and CDR2 SVGAGI. The CDR3 contains 15 residues. After removal of 5 bases from V and 3 bases from J, the junction contained 5 bases not matched to a gene. CDR3 coding DNA: TGTGCCAGCAGTCGACAGGGGGCGAGAACAGATACGCAGTATTTT. It yields the protein CASSRQGARTDTQYF.

This clone has a single count. This chain uses TRBV27 with TRBJ2-7; D is uncertain. Germline CDR1 reads MNHEY; CDR2 reads SMNVEV (reference sequence). The CDR3 is 11 residues long. Trimming pared 4 bases from V and 2 bases from J, leaving 3 bases between. CDR3 sequence (DNA): TGTGCCAGCAGTTCCGCCTACGAGCAGTACTTC. Translating gives CASSSAYEQYF.

The chain carries TRBV18 and TRBJ2-5; TRBD2 matches 10 bases. The CDR3 is 14 amino acids. The germline gives CDR1 KGHSH, CDR2 LQKENI. Losses at the gene ends were 3 bases for V and 3 bases for J; bases not matched to a gene: 1. The CDR3 DNA reads as TGTGCCAGCTCACCCACTAGCGGGGAAGAGACCCAGTACTTC. It specifies CASSPTSGEETQYF.

J is TRBJ2-6 and V is TRBV10-3, with D perhaps TRBD1 (5 bases). V gave up 8 bases and J gave up 2 bases, with 19 bases separating them. CDR3 size: 17 residues. Germline CDR1 reads ENHRY; CDR2 reads SYGVKD. DNA for the CDR3: TGTGCCATCGTCCCCGAAGTCAGGGAACCTGGGGCCAACGTCCTGACTTTC. Protein product: CAIVPEVREPGANVLTF.

This chain connects TRBV7-2 to TRBJ1-2; tentatively, D is TRBD1 (5 bases). Trimming pared 0 bases from V and 4 bases from J, leaving 12 bases between. The CDR3 is 15 residues long. Germline CDR1 is SGHTA and CDR2 is FQGNSA. The CDR3, as DNA: TGTGCCAGCAGCTTAGCTGGAGGGACCCCCTATGGCTACACCTTC. This translates into CASSLAGGTPYGYTF. Full variable domain (remainder filled in from reference TRBV7-2 and TRBJ1-2): GAGVSQSPSNKVTEKGKDVELRCDPISGHTALYWYRQSLGQGLEFLIYFQGNSAPDKSGLPSDRFSAERTGGSVSTLTIQRTQQEDSAVYLCASSLAGGTPYGYTFGSGTRLTVV.

V usage is TRBV5-4 and J usage is TRBJ2-7, with 8 nucleotides matching TRBD1. The CDR3 has 17 amino acids. The V and J ends lost 4 bases and 3 bases, in that order; junction bases with no gene match: 15. Germline V gene lookup returns CDR1 SGHNT and CDR2 YYREEE (reference sequence). The DNA for the CDR3 is TGTGCCAGCAGCCGAGGACAGGGAAACTTGGTGGACTACGAGCAGTACTTC. Its translation: CASSRGQGNLVDYEQYF.

The chain employs TRBV6-1 and TRBJ2-2, with D perhaps matching TRBD2 (6 bases). From germline, CDR1 is MNHNS and CDR2 SASEGT. The CDR3 loop spans 15 amino acids. Trimming took 10 bases from V and 0 from J, leaving 15 bases between them. CDR3 residues: CATTRGTANTGELFF. Written as DNA, the CDR3 is TGTGCCACCACCCGCGGGACTGCGAACACCGGGGAGCTGTTTTTT.

The chain is built from TRBV19 and TRBJ1-1; no reliable D call. V was trimmed by 5 bases and J by 5 bases, leaving 6 bases between them. This CDR3 comprises 11 residues. Germline CDR1 LNHDA, CDR2 SQIVND (reference sequence). CDR3 in amino acids: CASSDWTEAFF. The CDR3 coding sequence is TGTGCCAGTAGTGACTGGACTGAAGCTTTCTTT. The full variable domain, completed using reference TRBV19 and TRBJ1-1, is DGGITQSPKYLFRKEGQNVTLSCEQNLNHDAMYWYRQDPGQGLRLIYYSQIVNDFQKGDIAEGYSVSREKKESFPLTVTSAQKNPTAFYLCASSDWTEAFFGQGTRLTVV.

The V gene is TRBV9, the J gene TRBJ2-7, with D tentatively TRBD2 (5 bases). V shed 0 bases and J shed 6 bases, with 10 bases lying between them. Germline CDR1 SGDLS, CDR2 YYNGEE. The CDR3 contains 13 residues. As DNA, the CDR3 is TGTGCCAGCAGCGTAGTGGTAGGGAGCGAGCAGTACTTC. Protein product: CASSVVVGSEQYF. Full variable domain (remainder filled in from reference TRBV9 and TRBJ2-7): DSGVTQTPKHLITATGQRVTLRCSPRSGDLSVYWYQQSLDQGLQFLIQYYNGEERAKGNILERFSAQQFPDLHSELNLSSLELGDSALYFCASSVVVGSEQYFGPGTRLTVT.

The gene calls are TRBV5-1 and TRBJ1-4; 9 bases agree with TRBD1. Germline values: CDR1 SGHRS, CDR2 YFSETQ. J lost 2 bases, V lost 4 bases, and 9 bases had no gene match. This CDR3 spans 17 amino acids. The chain's CDR3 is CASSPGTGLITNEKLFF. The CDR3 nucleotides are TGCGCCAGCAGCCCCGGGACAGGGCTTATCACTAATGAAAAACTGTTTTTT.

The J gene is TRBJ2-7, the V gene TRBV6-5, with D possibly matching TRBD1 (6 bases). This CDR3 has 14 residues. Trimming stripped 0 bases from V and 4 bases from J, with 10 bases between. The germline CDR1 and CDR2 sequences are MNHEY and SVGAGI. The CDR3 DNA is TGTGCCAGCAGTTACTCTCGAGGGGGATACGAGCAGTACTTC. It translates to CASSYSRGGYEQYF.